The 28 T cell receptor beta chains below were found in one sample sequenced in a study of beta chain features in type 1 diabetes. Findings and caveats of the study: Shortening that was moderate but significant affected the TCRB CDR3s of Type 1 diabetes patients in all four CD4+ subsets.

These receptors have no known antigen. All of the isolated RNA was reverse transcribed, so expressed TCRB transcripts were sequenced. TCRdb keeps only in-frame clones here, not all; method: immunoSEQ multiplex PCR. The sample yields 95,000 to 150,000 clones, 15% to 20% seen once. The specimen was central memory CD4+ T cells from blood. The receptors come from a man aged 25 to 40 with type 1 diabetes.

The genes are TRBV11-2 and TRBJ2-3, with 7 bases matching TRBD2. CDR1 is SGHAT, CDR2 FQNNGV, per germline. Germline trimming cut 5 bases from V and 7 bases from J; bases unmatched to any gene: 15. The CDR3 is 16 residues long. The CDR3 nucleotides read TGTGCCAGCAGCCACGCGGGGGTAGGATCTATGAATACGCAGTATTTT. It is translated as CASSHAGVGSMNTQYF.

The chain uses TRBV10-3 and TRBJ2-5; D ambiguous. The CDR3 length is 12 residues. The germline V gene has CDR1 ENHRY and CDR2 SYGVKD. Trimming shortened V by 0 bases and J by 5 bases, and 4 bases separated the two germline ends. DNA for the CDR3: TGTGCCATCAGTGAGTCTTCGGAGACCCAGTACTTC. Its protein is CAISESSETQYF.

The sample holds a few counts of this clone. This chain connects TRBV30 to TRBJ2-3; 9 nucleotides align to TRBD2. The CDR3 is made up of 13 amino acids. The V gene end was trimmed by 8 bases and the J gene end by 5 bases; junction bases not matched to a gene: 8. Germline lookup yields CDR1 GTSNPN and CDR2 SVGIG (reference sequence). The CDR3 region is CAGEASGVDTQYF. The CDR3 coding sequence is TGTGCCGGAGAGGCTAGCGGGGTAGATACGCAGTATTTT.

The chain joins TRBV30 to TRBJ2-3, with TRBD2 identical over 10 bases. This CDR3 comprises 12 residues. Germline-derived CDR1 and CDR2 are GTSNPN and SVGIG (reference sequence). V lost 2 bases, J lost 12 bases, and 5 bases stayed unmatched. The CDR3 DNA reads as TGTGCCTGGAGTTCTAGCGGGGGTTCACAGTATTTT. Translation gives CAWSSSGGSQYF.

This clone was detected a few times. The V gene is TRBV6-6, the J gene TRBJ2-7; D is undetermined. The CDR3 has 13 residues. Germline CDR1 and CDR2: MNHNY and SVGAGI (reference sequence). Trimming cost V 7 bases and J 1 base, with 11 bases left between them. CDR3 loop: CASTRPGSYEQYF. The CDR3 bases are TGTGCCAGCACCCGTCCTGGTTCCTACGAGCAGTACTTC.

The V gene is TRBV2, the J gene TRBJ2-1, with D uncertain. V lost 3 bases and J 7 bases, leaving 16 bases between the germline ends. Germline CDR1 reads SNHLY; CDR2 reads FYNNEI. The CDR3 runs to 15 residues. The CDR3 sequence: CASSDVDRVPNEQFF. CDR3 bases: TGTGCCAGCAGTGATGTGGATCGAGTGCCTAATGAGCAGTTCTTC.

The chain employs TRBV7-2 and TRBJ2-6, with D possibly called TRBD1 or TRBD2 (5 bases each). CDR3 length: 17 amino acids. The germline gives CDR1 SGHTA, CDR2 FQGNSA. The V end lost 7 bases, the J end lost 2 bases, and 18 bases lay between the germline ends. CDR3 sequence (DNA): TGTGCCAGCACCCGGGGACCCACCGGGGCTGGGGCCAACGTCCTGACTTTC. Translation gives CASTRGPTGAGANVLTF.

V gene TRBV19 combines with J gene TRBJ2-3; no definite D call. V was pared by 6 bases and J by 3 bases, with 10 bases between. CDR1 is LNHDA and CDR2 is SQIVND in the germline V gene (reference sequence). The CDR3 covers 13 residues. The CDR3 reads CASRGSVTDTQYF. CDR3 coding DNA: TGTGCCAGTAGAGGGTCCGTTACAGATACGCAGTATTTT.

The chain has TRBV5-4 and TRBJ2-3, with no clear D. The CDR3 totals 13 residues. Germline loops: CDR1 SGHNT, CDR2 YYREEE (reference sequence). V dropped 0 bases and J dropped 4 bases, with 6 bases sitting between them. The CDR3: CASSLVASDTQYF. The CDR3 region has the DNA TGTGCCAGCAGCTTGGTGGCTTCAGATACGCAGTATTTT.

This clone was detected a few times. The rearrangement links TRBV11-3 to TRBJ2-7, with D possibly being TRBD1 (6 bases). Per germline, CDR1 SGHNT and CDR2 YENEEA. CDR3 length: 14 amino acids. Trimming shortened V by 5 bases and J by 1 base, and 12 bases separated the two germline ends. CDR3 amino acids: CASSPERGSYEQYF. The CDR3 nucleotides read TGTGCCAGCAGCCCCGAAAGGGGGTCCTACGAGCAGTACTTC.

The genes are TRBV4-2 and TRBJ1-5, with D maybe TRBD1 (6 bases). In germline, CDR1 is LGHNA, CDR2 YNFKEQ. V lost 4 bases and J 5 bases, leaving 12 bases between the germline ends. The CDR3 runs to 14 residues. CDR3 region: CASSPQQGDQPQHF. DNA of the CDR3: TGTGCCAGCAGCCCACAACAGGGAGATCAGCCCCAGCATTTT.

The chain combines TRBV29-1 with TRBJ2-3; a weak D match, TRBD1 (5 bases). The length of the CDR3 is 17 residues. The germline gives CDR1 SQVTM, CDR2 ANQGSEA. Deletions cut 5 bases from V and 2 bases from J, with 23 bases between. As DNA, the CDR3 is TGCAGCGTTCAACAGACAGACATCCAAGGTCCCACAGATACGCAGTATTTT. Residues: CSVQQTDIQGPTDTQYF.

This chain uses TRBV19 with TRBJ2-3, with 7 bases matching TRBD2. Germline-derived CDR1 and CDR2 are LNHDA and SQIVND (reference sequence). This CDR3 has 15 residues. The junction had 4 bases not matched to a gene; V was cut back by 2 bases and J by 2 bases. CDR3 nucleotide sequence: TGTGCCAGTAGTATATTGACTAGCCCCACAGATACGCAGTATTTT. It codes for CASSILTSPTDTQYF.

This clone was counted a single time. The chain joins TRBV25-1 to TRBJ1-2; 8 bases line up with TRBD1. The CDR3 sequence is 15 residues long. CDR1 MGHDK and CDR2 SYGVNS come from the germline V gene. V gave up 2 bases and J gave up 6 bases; unmatched junction bases: 8. This CDR3 reads CASSENLGQGHGYTF. DNA for the CDR3: TGTGCCAGCAGTGAAAATCTCGGACAGGGTCATGGCTACACCTTC.

This clone came up a few times. Only one base separates this from a far larger clonotype, so it likely reflects a read error. The chain uses TRBV23-1 and TRBJ2-7; TRBD1 matches 7 bases. TRBV23-1 is identified as an open reading frame with a role that is uncertain. The CDR3 runs 15 residues. The CDR3: CSSSQSRQGVSEQYF. In nucleotides, the CDR3 is TGCTCCAGCAGTCAATCGAGGCAGGGGGTTTCCGAGCAGTACTTC.

In this sample, this clone turned up many times. The V and J genes are TRBV13 and TRBJ2-7; D uncertain. Germline CDR1 is PRHDT and CDR2 is FYEKMQ (reference sequence). The V end was cut by 5 bases, the J end by 2 bases, with 7 bases between. The CDR3 runs to 12 residues. The DNA of the CDR3 is TGTGCCAGCAGCAGGGTTACCTACGAGCAGTACTTC. Residues: CASSRVTYEQYF. The full variable domain, in which reference TRBV13 and TRBJ2-7 provide the parts outside the CDR3, is AAGVIQSPRHLIKEKRETATLKCYPIPRHDTVYWYQQGPGQDPQFLISFYEKMQSDKGSIPDRFSAQQFSDYHSELNMSSLELGDSALYFCASSRVTYEQYFGPGTRLTVT.

This clone has more than one count but fewer than ten. Other DNA sequences in this sample translate to the same CDR3. The rearrangement joins TRBV5-4 to TRBJ2-3; 8 nucleotides agree with TRBD1. This CDR3 contains 15 residues. Per the germline V gene, CDR1 is SGHNT and CDR2 is YYREEE (reference sequence). Trimming at V came to 3 bases and at J to 0 bases, leaving 3 bases not matched to a gene. CDR3 protein: CASSYGQGSTDTQYF. CDR3 sequence (DNA): TGTGCCAGCAGCTACGGACAGGGCAGCACAGATACGCAGTATTTT.

This clone occurred a few times. The V and J genes are TRBV28 and TRBJ2-7; no reliable D call. Between the trimmed V and J ends, which lost 6 bases and 0 bases, there was a span of 12 bases. The CDR3 has 14 amino acids. Germline values: CDR1 MDHEN, CDR2 SYDVKM. The CDR3 loop reads CASSPLRSSYEQYF. CDR3 nucleotide sequence: TGTGCCAGCAGCCCACTCAGGTCCTCCTACGAGCAGTACTTC.

The chain recombines TRBV30 with TRBJ1-6, with 8 bases matching TRBD1. The length of the CDR3 is 13 residues. Looked up from germline, CDR1 is GTSNPN and CDR2 is SVGIG (reference sequence). The ends lost 2 bases at V and 7 bases at J; junction bases unmatched: 1. The CDR3 region has the DNA TGTGCCTGGAGTTGGGACAGGAATTCACCCCTCCACTTT. This codes for CAWSWDRNSPLHF.

This clone was picked up a small number of times. The chain's CDR3 is CASSVTPATGVGGVTQYF. CDR3 bases: TGTGCCAGCAGCGTAACTCCCGCCACGGGCGTCGGAGGGGTGACCCAGTACTTC. This chain joins TRBV9 and TRBJ2-5, with D possibly TRBD2 on 6 matching bases. This CDR3 comprises 18 residues. In germline, CDR1 is SGDLS, CDR2 YYNGEE. V lost 1 base and J 7 bases, leaving 26 bases between the germline ends.

The chain couples TRBV29-1 to TRBJ1-2; possible D gene TRBD1, 5 bases. Germline V gene sequence: CDR1 SQVTM, CDR2 ANQGSEA. The CDR3 covers 13 residues. The V end lost 3 bases, the J end lost 0 bases, and 8 bases lay between the germline ends. The CDR3 loop is CSVETATNYGYTF. DNA for the CDR3: TGCAGCGTTGAGACAGCTACTAACTATGGCTACACCTTC.

The chain uses TRBV15 and TRBJ1-5, with D unresolved. V lost 8 bases and J 1 base, leaving 18 bases between the germline ends. The CDR3 runs 16 residues. Per the germline V gene, CDR1 is LNHNV and CDR2 is YYDKDF (reference sequence). CDR3 sequence reads: CATGEEAAGSNQPQHF. In DNA form, the CDR3 reads TGTGCCACCGGGGAGGAGGCAGCCGGCAGCAATCAGCCCCAGCATTTT.

Only a few counts were recorded for this clone. The chain is built from TRBV7-2 and TRBJ2-1; tentatively, D is TRBD1 or TRBD2 (7 bases each). CDR3 length equals 14 residues. The V gene lost 5 bases and the J gene lost 10 bases, with 18 bases spanning the gap. CDR1 and CDR2 from the germline V gene are SGHTA and FQGNSA. The CDR3 loop is CASSATTGRAEQFF. The CDR3 DNA is TGTGCCAGCAGCGCAACGACAGGGAGGGCGGAGCAGTTCTTC.

The chain has TRBV7-2 and TRBJ2-1; a weak D match, TRBD1 (5 bases). This CDR3 has 12 residues. V was pared by 2 bases and J by 15 bases, with 14 bases between. Germline CDR1 SGHTA, CDR2 FQGNSA. The CDR3 protein is CASSLFTRDWFF. In nucleotides, the CDR3 is TGTGCCAGCAGCTTATTTACCAGGGATTGGTTCTTC.

There are many counts of this clone. The V and J genes are TRBV20-1 and TRBJ2-3; D is undetermined. The V gene's germline CDR1 is DFQATT and CDR2 SNEGSKA (reference sequence). V dropped 6 bases and J dropped 6 bases, with 7 bases sitting between them. The CDR3 contains 10 residues. The CDR3 spells CSADGDTQYF. The CDR3 DNA reads TGCAGTGCCGACGGGGATACGCAGTATTTT.

J is TRBJ1-2 and V is TRBV9; D unresolved. This CDR3 is built from 14 residues. V lost 0 bases and J lost 2, with 8 bases in between. The germline gives CDR1 SGDLS, CDR2 YYNGEE. CDR3 in amino acids: CASSVAHGNYGYTF. The DNA of the CDR3 is TGTGCCAGCAGCGTAGCTCACGGAAACTATGGCTACACCTTC.

This clone occurred many times. The chain uses TRBV7-2 and TRBJ1-3; D unclear. The germline V and J ends were trimmed by 1 base and 0 bases, with 7 bases remaining between them. There are 15 residues in the CDR3. Germline assignment: CDR1 SGHTA and CDR2 FQGNSA. The CDR3, as DNA: TGTGCCAGCAGCTTAGTTAGGAGCTCTGGAAACACCATATATTTT. As protein: CASSLVRSSGNTIYF.

This chain links TRBV7-2 with TRBJ2-7; D unclear. Trimming pared 1 base from V and 0 bases from J, leaving 10 bases between. CDR3 length: 15 amino acids. Germline V gene lookup returns CDR1 SGHTA and CDR2 FQGNSA. In nucleotides, the CDR3 is TGTGCCAGCAGCTTAGATCCGATTACCTCCTACGAGCAGTACTTC. It encodes CASSLDPITSYEQYF.